The 27 T cell receptor beta chains reported below all come from one sample, sequenced in a study of brain T cells in children with intractable seizures (dated by TCRdb to the early 2020s). Libraries came from the immunoSEQ multiplex PCR assay. The immuneACCESS repertoire file appears here via TCRdb, limited to in-frame rearrangements. These files lack a portion of the clones; in checked studies, under half of the deficit traces to unresolved V genes, and the cause of the others is not known. The table for this sample lists over 95,000 clones; 85% to 95% of them were counted only once. Approximately 3.9% of the sample comes from the top ten. Taken with the paper, the label for time point translates to: resected brain tissue, or blood drawn just prior to surgery. The sequences come from peripheral blood, collected at surgery. The receptors here all came from a boy under three years old with hemimegalencephaly and intractable seizures.

The chain is built from TRBV7-9 and TRBJ1-2; TRBD1 is a possible D gene (5 bases). The CDR3 extends over 13 amino acids. Germline-derived CDR1 and CDR2 are SEHNR and FQNEAQ (reference sequence). V was pared by 7 bases and J by 3 bases, with 12 bases between. This CDR3 is CASNPGTYYGYTF. Written as DNA, the CDR3 is TGTGCCAGCAATCCAGGGACCTACTATGGCTACACCTTC.

V gene TRBV5-5 combines with J gene TRBJ2-7, with TRBD1 as a possible D gene (6 bases). The V and J ends lost 1 base and 9 bases respectively, with 14 bases between them. The CDR3 has 13 amino acids. In germline, CDR1 is SGHKS, CDR2 YYEKEE (reference sequence). The CDR3 DNA is TGTGCCAGCAGCTTGACAGGGAAAGGAGGGCAGTACTTC. This gives the protein CASSLTGKGGQYF.

The chain links TRBV5-1 to TRBJ1-1; D is perhaps TRBD1 (6 bases). CDR3 length: 14 amino acids. V was pared by 3 bases and J by 0 bases, with 9 bases between. Per the germline V gene, CDR1 is SGHRS and CDR2 is YFSETQ. The CDR3: CASSWTAMNTEAFF. The CDR3 coding sequence is TGCGCCAGCAGCTGGACAGCCATGAACACTGAAGCTTTCTTT.

The chain combines TRBV25-1 with TRBJ1-1, with TRBD1 matching over 10 bases. Trimming took 4 bases from V and 4 from J; bases not matched to a gene: 9. CDR1 is MGHDK and CDR2 is SYGVNS in the germline V gene. There are 16 residues in the CDR3. The CDR3 sequence: CASSGPMTGGFTEAFF. The CDR3 coding sequence is TGTGCCAGCAGTGGACCTATGACAGGGGGCTTCACTGAAGCTTTCTTT.

The genes are TRBV7-3 and TRBJ2-7, with 7 bases lining up with TRBD1. The V and J ends lost 4 bases and 6 bases, in that order; junction bases with no gene match: 6. The length of the CDR3 is 13 residues. Germline CDR1 SGHTA, CDR2 FQGTGA. CDR3 DNA sequence: TGTGCCAGCAGCTCCAGACAGGGTGGCGAGCAGTACTTC. It codes for CASSSRQGGEQYF.

This clone was counted once. The gene calls are TRBV12-3 or TRBV12-4 and TRBJ2-1; 9 bases line up with TRBD1. V gave up 8 bases and J gave up 4 bases; unmatched junction bases: 0. The CDR3 extends over 12 amino acids. The CDR3 DNA reads as TGTGCCAGCGGGACAGGGTACAATGAGCAGTTCTTC. As protein: CASGTGYNEQFF.

CDR3 nucleotide sequence: TGTGCCAGCAGTTCTCGACTAGTAGGGTACGAGCAGTACTTC. Its protein product is CASSSRLVGYEQYF. V and J are TRBV28 and TRBJ2-7, with a possible D match to TRBD2 (6 bases). The germline V gene encodes CDR1 MDHEN and CDR2 SYDVKM. V lost 4 bases and J 4 bases, leaving 14 bases between the germline ends. The CDR3 sequence is 14 residues long. Full variable domain (missing parts from reference TRBV28 and TRBJ2-7): DVKVTQSSRYLVKRTGEKVFLECVQDMDHENMFWYRQDPGLGLRLIYFSYDVKMKEKGDIPEGYSVSREKKERFSLILESASTNQTSMYLCASSSRLVGYEQYFGPGTRLTVT.

The genes are TRBV6-1 and TRBJ1-2; D perhaps matches TRBD1 (5 bases). Germline V CDR1 and CDR2: MNHNS, SASEGT. The CDR3 has 14 residues. V was pared by 5 bases and J by 4 bases, with 14 bases between. Here the CDR3 reads CASSSPGPSYGYTF. In nucleotides, the CDR3 is TGTGCCAGCAGTTCTCCGGGACCCAGCTATGGCTACACCTTC.

Only one count was recorded for this clone. The J gene is TRBJ1-2, the V gene TRBV27; 7 bases are a match to TRBD1. This CDR3 is built from 13 residues. Germline assignment: CDR1 MNHEY and CDR2 SMNVEV (reference sequence). V dropped 2 bases and J dropped 5; count of bases not matched to a gene: 2. CDR3 protein: CASSLQGEYGYTF. The CDR3 DNA sequence: TGTGCCAGCAGTTTACAGGGGGAATATGGCTACACCTTC.

The V gene is TRBV19, the J gene TRBJ2-7; the match to TRBD2 covers 10 bases. CDR1 LNHDA and CDR2 SQIVND come from the germline V gene (reference sequence). The CDR3 is 16 amino acids. Unmatched junction bases numbered 4, after V lost 2 bases and J lost 0 bases. The DNA for the CDR3 is TGTGCCAGTAGTATACGCCGGACTAGCGGCTCCTACGAGCAGTACTTC. Translated: CASSIRRTSGSYEQYF.

V is TRBV28 and J is TRBJ2-3; weak D call: TRBD2 (5 bases). This CDR3 spans 12 amino acids. Germline CDR1 MDHEN, CDR2 SYDVKM. The CDR3 protein is CSAGAVTDTQYF. The CDR3, as DNA: TGTTCGGCTGGAGCGGTAACGGATACGCAGTATTTT.

The chain links TRBV5-1 to TRBJ1-4; the D is unclear. Germline V gives CDR1 SGHRS, CDR2 YFSETQ. V shed 3 bases and J shed 2 bases, with 11 bases lying between them. This CDR3 has 15 residues. CDR3 in DNA: TGCGCCAGCAGCTATAACAGCCGTACTAATGAAAAACTGTTTTTT. It yields the protein CASSYNSRTNEKLFF.

The chain joins TRBV28 to TRBJ1-6; D not resolved. V lost 6 bases to trimming and J lost 4 bases, with 13 bases between them. The CDR3 covers 15 residues. Germline V gene data show CDR1 as MDHEN and CDR2 as SYDVKM. CDR3 region: CASRPGTAYNSPLHF. CDR3 nucleotide sequence: TGTGCCAGCAGGCCTGGAACTGCGTATAATTCACCCCTCCACTTT.

The chain uses TRBV19 and TRBJ1-1; 9 nucleotides line up with TRBD1. This CDR3 is 16 amino acids long. Germline values: CDR1 LNHDA, CDR2 SQIVND (reference sequence). The V and J ends lost 6 bases and 0 bases, in that order; junction bases with no gene match: 8. CDR3 nucleotide sequence: TGTGCCAGTAGGCCCGGGACAGGGTTCATGAACACTGAAGCTTTCTTT. This translates into CASRPGTGFMNTEAFF.

This clone was seen more than once but under ten times. The chain joins TRBV19 to TRBJ1-5; 7 bases are shared with TRBD1. CDR3 size: 13 residues. CDR1 is LNHDA and CDR2 is SQIVND in the germline V gene (reference sequence). After removal of 7 bases from V and 7 bases from J, the junction contained 7 bases not matched to a gene. The CDR3 nucleotides read TGTGCCAGTACGATCCAACAGGGGCAGCCCCAGCATTTT. It translates to CASTIQQGQPQHF.

The chain is built from TRBV6-2 or TRBV6-3 and TRBJ2-1; 11 bases are a match to TRBD2. CDR3 size: 15 residues. The J segment lost 6 bases and the V segment lost 6 bases, leaving 7 bases of the junction unmatched. Germline V gene data show CDR1 as MNHEY and CDR2 as SVGEGT. CDR3 DNA: TGTGCCAGCAGCCTTCGGACTAGCGGGCTCAATGAGCAGTTCTTC. Amino acid sequence: CASSLRTSGLNEQFF.

V and J are TRBV4-3 and TRBJ2-7; D is undetermined. CDR1 is LGHNA, CDR2 YSLEER, per germline. V was trimmed by 0 bases and J by 3 bases, leaving 12 bases between them. The CDR3 runs 15 residues. The chain's CDR3 is CASSQDPYKGYEQYF. CDR3 DNA: TGCGCCAGCAGCCAAGATCCGTACAAGGGCTACGAGCAGTACTTC.

The gene calls are TRBV4-1 and TRBJ1-2; D is unclear. V lost 0 bases and J 4 bases, leaving 9 bases between the germline ends. The CDR3 is 14 amino acids. The V gene's germline CDR1 is MGHRA and CDR2 YSYEKL. The CDR3 protein is CASSQDGRTYGYTF. CDR3 nucleotide sequence: TGCGCCAGCAGCCAAGACGGAAGGACCTATGGCTACACCTTC.

This rearrangement joins TRBV24-1 to TRBJ2-1; D call uncertain. Germline V gene data show CDR1 as KGHDR and CDR2 as SFDVKD. Trimming took off 0 bases at V and 5 bases at J, with 10 bases between the two ends. The CDR3 covers 15 residues. The CDR3 is CATSDLGFTDNEQFF. The CDR3 nucleotides are TGTGCCACCAGTGATTTGGGTTTTACCGACAATGAGCAGTTCTTC.

The gene calls are TRBV30 and TRBJ2-7; D not resolved. This CDR3 spans 12 amino acids. Trimming left V 3 bases short and J 0 bases short, with 6 bases between. Germline V lookup: CDR1 GTSNPN, CDR2 SVGIG (reference sequence). CDR3 sequence: CAWSDGSYEQYF. CDR3 nucleotide sequence: TGTGCCTGGAGCGACGGCTCCTACGAGCAGTACTTC.

The chain carries TRBV28 and TRBJ1-5, with 7 bases identical to TRBD1. CDR3 length: 17 amino acids. The junction had 11 bases not matched to a gene; V was cut back by 4 bases and J by 2 bases. CDR1 and CDR2 (germline): MDHEN, SYDVKM. CDR3 sequence reads: CASSYLLGGAGNQPQHF. The CDR3 DNA follows: TGTGCCAGCAGTTATCTCCTAGGGGGCGCGGGCAATCAGCCCCAGCATTTT. Complete variable domain (other parts from reference TRBV28 and TRBJ1-5): DVKVTQSSRYLVKRTGEKVFLECVQDMDHENMFWYRQDPGLGLRLIYFSYDVKMKEKGDIPEGYSVSREKKERFSLILESASTNQTSMYLCASSYLLGGAGNQPQHFGDGTRLSIL.

The chain combines TRBV15 with TRBJ2-3; 7 bases fit TRBD1. CDR1 LNHNV and CDR2 YYDKDF come from the germline V gene (reference sequence). The CDR3 spans 15 residues. The V segment lost 1 base and the J segment 3 bases; nucleotides outside the gene matches: 4. The CDR3 loop reads CATSRAGQATDTQYF. CDR3 in DNA: TGTGCCACCAGCAGAGCCGGACAGGCGACAGATACGCAGTATTTT.

The chain has TRBV27 and TRBJ2-7, with 8 bases identical to TRBD1. V lost 5 bases, J lost 2 bases, and 2 bases stayed unmatched. Per germline, CDR1 MNHEY and CDR2 SMNVEV (reference sequence). The CDR3 contains 13 residues. The CDR3 loop reads CASSPGQAYEQYF. CDR3 coding DNA: TGTGCCAGCAGTCCGGGACAGGCCTACGAGCAGTACTTC.

This chain connects TRBV11-3 to TRBJ2-3; 7 bases fit TRBD1. CDR3 length: 15 residues. CDR1 SGHNT and CDR2 YENEEA come from the germline V gene. V shed 1 base, J shed 4 bases, and the junction held 5 bases outside the gene matches. The CDR3 DNA follows: TGTGCCAGCAGCTTAGGGGGGCAGGGGGCAGATACGCAGTATTTT. As protein: CASSLGGQGADTQYF.

The chain is built from TRBV28 and TRBJ2-7; the D gene is possibly TRBD1 (6 bases). The CDR3 spans 12 residues. Germline assignment: CDR1 MDHEN and CDR2 SYDVKM. V dropped 1 base and J dropped 5 bases, with 6 bases sitting between them. Written as DNA, the CDR3 is TGTGCCAGCAGTTTATACAGGGACGAGCAGTACTTC. Translation gives CASSLYRDEQYF.

The chain couples TRBV7-3 to TRBJ1-6; D gene uncertain. Germline-derived CDR1 and CDR2 are SGHTA and FQGTGA. This CDR3 region has 15 residues. V dropped 2 bases and J dropped 10 bases, with 15 bases sitting between them. DNA for the CDR3: TGTGCCAGCAGCTTACTCCCGAGGTCCGAATCACCCCTCCACTTT. It is translated as CASSLLPRSESPLHF.

The chain is built from TRBV7-3 and TRBJ2-1; D gene uncertain. Trimming left V 5 bases short and J 4 bases short, with 6 bases between. The CDR3 loop spans 12 amino acids. CDR1 and CDR2 from the germline V gene are SGHTA and FQGTGA. CDR3 DNA: TGTGCCAGCAGCCTTACATACAATGAGCAGTTCTTC. Protein: CASSLTYNEQFF.